The rows below give T cell receptor beta chains drawn from one sample of a study of shared clonotypes between healthy human individuals. The table came from immunoSEQ multiplex PCR; TCRdb's copy has only in-frame clones and leaves some out. The repertoire includes some 1,900,000 clones, approximately 94% of them detected once, and roughly 1% sits in the top ten. The sequenced material came from naive CD8+ T cells sorted from blood. These receptors came from a man younger than 35 in good health. Each CDR3 is given with its conserved first and last residue. D genes are given only for firm matches. Clone size is shown for a subset of rows, as once, few, many or a class of expanded clone.

clone_size: .
d_call: .
j_call: TRBJ1-1
v_call: TRBV2
cdr3_aa: CASSEMGGIGWNTEAFF
cdr3_nt: TGTGCCAGCAGTGAAATGGGCGGCATTGGTTGGAACACTGAAGCTTTCTTT

clone_size: .
d_call: .
j_call: TRBJ2-1
v_call: TRBV29-1
cdr3_aa: CSVWGGGSFTFYNEQFF
cdr3_nt: TGCAGCGTGTGGGGAGGGGGCTCTTTCACCTTCTACAATGAGCAGTTCTTC

clone_size: .
d_call: TRBD2
j_call: TRBJ2-1
v_call: TRBV4-3
cdr3_aa: CASSQDPGGTDEQFF
cdr3_nt: TGCGCCAGCAGCCAAGACCCGGGAGGGACGGATGAGCAGTTCTTC

clone_size: .
d_call: .
j_call: TRBJ2-1
v_call: TRBV6-1
cdr3_aa: CASSEYGGSSYNEQFF
cdr3_nt: TGTGCCAGCAGTGAATATGGCGGCAGCTCCTACAATGAGCAGTTCTTC

clone_size: .
d_call: TRBD2
j_call: TRBJ2-7
v_call: TRBV27
cdr3_aa: CASRIAGGTYEQYF
cdr3_nt: TGTGCCAGCAGGATAGCGGGGGGCACCTACGAGCAGTACTTC

clone_size: .
d_call: TRBD1
j_call: TRBJ1-1
v_call: TRBV12-5
cdr3_aa: CASGLVRGTVFEAFF
cdr3_nt: TGTGCTAGTGGTTTGGTACGAGGGACAGTCTTCGAAGCTTTCTTT

clone_size: .
d_call: .
j_call: TRBJ1-1
v_call: TRBV5-4
cdr3_aa: CASSLGLVNAEAFF
cdr3_nt: TGTGCCAGCAGCTTGGGATTGGTGAATGCTGAAGCTTTCTTT

clone_size: .
d_call: TRBD2
j_call: TRBJ2-3
v_call: TRBV7-9
cdr3_aa: CASNYPAGGADTDTQYF
cdr3_nt: TGTGCCAGCAACTATCCCGCCGGGGGGGCGGACACAGATACGCAGTATTTT

clone_size: .
d_call: .
j_call: TRBJ2-7
v_call: TRBV4-1
cdr3_aa: CASSQDGLGYEQYF
cdr3_nt: TGCGCCAGCAGCCAAGACGGGCTTGGGTACGAGCAGTACTTC

clone_size: .
d_call: .
j_call: TRBJ2-3
v_call: TRBV5-6
cdr3_aa: CASSLEPWGLNVADTQYF
cdr3_nt: TGTGCCAGCAGCTTGGAACCATGGGGCCTAAATGTTGCAGATACGCAGTATTTT

clone_size: .
d_call: .
j_call: TRBJ2-3
v_call: TRBV15
cdr3_aa: CATSREIGFPDTQYF
cdr3_nt: TGTGCCACCAGCAGAGAAATCGGGTTCCCAGATACGCAGTATTTT

clone_size: .
d_call: .
j_call: TRBJ2-7
v_call: TRBV5-4
cdr3_aa: CASSLWPGDYEQYF
cdr3_nt: TGTGCCAGCAGCTTGTGGCCGGGTGACTACGAGCAGTACTTC

clone_size: .
d_call: .
j_call: TRBJ2-7
v_call: TRBV10-2
cdr3_aa: CATKGGPYEQYF
cdr3_nt: TGCGCCACCAAAGGTGGACCCTACGAGCAGTACTTC

clone_size: few
d_call: .
j_call: TRBJ1-6
v_call: TRBV27
cdr3_aa: CASSFEGSSYNSPLHF
cdr3_nt: TGTGCCAGCAGTTTTGAGGGGAGCTCCTATAATTCACCCCTCCACTTT

clone_size: .
d_call: .
j_call: TRBJ2-2
v_call: TRBV29-1
cdr3_aa: CSVSGVSPTGELFF
cdr3_nt: TGCAGCGTTTCAGGGGTTTCCCCCACCGGGGAGCTGTTTTTT

clone_size: .
d_call: .
j_call: TRBJ2-2
v_call: TRBV1
cdr3_aa: CTSSQGTPRELFF
cdr3_nt: TGCACCAGCAGCCAAGGGACCCCGAGGGAGCTGTTTTTT

clone_size: .
d_call: .
j_call: TRBJ1-1
v_call: TRBV7-9
cdr3_aa: CASSLGQGSITEAFF
cdr3_nt: TGTGCCAGCAGCTTAGGTCAGGGTTCGATCACTGAAGCTTTCTTT

clone_size: .
d_call: .
j_call: TRBJ2-2
v_call: TRBV13
cdr3_aa: CASSLVRGTGELFF
cdr3_nt: TGTGCCAGCAGCTTAGTACGGGGCACCGGGGAGCTGTTTTTT

clone_size: .
d_call: .
j_call: TRBJ2-7
v_call: TRBV5-4
cdr3_aa: CASSLASNEQYF
cdr3_nt: TGTGCCAGCAGCTTGGCGTCAAACGAGCAGTACTTC

clone_size: .
d_call: .
j_call: TRBJ2-1
v_call: TRBV6-5
cdr3_aa: CASSYSSGNEQFF
cdr3_nt: TGTGCCAGCAGTTACTCGAGCGGGAATGAGCAGTTCTTC

clone_size: .
d_call: TRBD1
j_call: TRBJ2-7
v_call: TRBV6-4
cdr3_aa: CASSDPRTGAYEQYF
cdr3_nt: TGTGCCAGCAGTGACCCTAGAACAGGGGCCTACGAGCAGTACTTC

clone_size: .
d_call: TRBD1
j_call: TRBJ1-4
v_call: TRBV6-6
cdr3_aa: CASNSLQGAANEKLFF
cdr3_nt: TGTGCCAGCAACTCACTGCAGGGGGCAGCTAATGAAAAACTGTTTTTT

clone_size: .
d_call: .
j_call: TRBJ1-2
v_call: TRBV27
cdr3_aa: CASSLRAVNYGYTF
cdr3_nt: TGTGCCAGCAGTTTAAGGGCCGTGAACTATGGCTACACCTTC

clone_size: .
d_call: TRBD1
j_call: TRBJ1-1
v_call: TRBV5-1
cdr3_aa: CASSNPTGGSTEAFF
cdr3_nt: TGCGCCAGCAGCAATCCTACAGGGGGGAGCACTGAAGCTTTCTTT

clone_size: .
d_call: .
j_call: TRBJ2-6
v_call: TRBV9
cdr3_aa: CASSVRQDSYPSGANVLTF
cdr3_nt: TGTGCCAGCAGCGTTCGGCAGGACAGCTATCCCTCTGGGGCCAACGTCCTGACTTTC

clone_size: .
d_call: TRBD1
j_call: TRBJ2-7
v_call: TRBV6-5
cdr3_aa: CASRFLQGAWLEQYF
cdr3_nt: TGTGCCAGCAGGTTCCTCCAGGGGGCCTGGCTAGAGCAGTACTTC

clone_size: .
d_call: TRBD2
j_call: TRBJ2-5
v_call: TRBV2
cdr3_aa: CASSGEGLNQETQYF
cdr3_nt: TGTGCCAGCAGTGGGGAGGGATTAAACCAAGAGACCCAGTACTTC

clone_size: .
d_call: .
j_call: TRBJ2-7
v_call: TRBV30
cdr3_aa: CAWSQGYEQYF
cdr3_nt: TGTGCCTGGTCGCAGGGATACGAGCAGTACTTC

clone_size: .
d_call: TRBD1
j_call: TRBJ2-1
v_call: TRBV4-1
cdr3_aa: CASSQRTGLINEQFF
cdr3_nt: TGCGCCAGCAGCCAACGGACAGGGTTAATCAATGAGCAGTTCTTC

clone_size: .
d_call: .
j_call: TRBJ2-3
v_call: TRBV6-6
cdr3_aa: CASSPRGHTDTQYF
cdr3_nt: TGTGCCAGCAGCCCAAGGGGCCACACAGATACGCAGTATTTT

clone_size: .
d_call: TRBD2
j_call: TRBJ2-3
v_call: TRBV6-6
cdr3_aa: CASSLPSGTSTDTQYF
cdr3_nt: TGTGCCAGCAGTTTACCTAGCGGGACGAGCACAGATACGCAGTATTTT

clone_size: once
d_call: .
j_call: TRBJ2-1
v_call: TRBV10-3
cdr3_aa: CAICSGPGREQFF
cdr3_nt: TGTGCCATCTGCTCGGGACCAGGTAGGGAGCAGTTCTTC

clone_size: .
d_call: TRBD1
j_call: TRBJ1-5
v_call: TRBV27
cdr3_aa: CASSPVDRVGNQPQHF
cdr3_nt: TGTGCCAGCAGTCCAGTAGACAGGGTAGGCAATCAGCCCCAGCATTTT

clone_size: .
d_call: TRBD1
j_call: TRBJ2-3
v_call: TRBV28
cdr3_aa: CASSPGQGPDTQYF
cdr3_nt: TGTGCCAGCAGCCCTGGACAGGGGCCAGATACGCAGTATTTT

clone_size: .
d_call: TRBD2
j_call: TRBJ2-5
v_call: TRBV30
cdr3_aa: CAWSVAGGPLETQYF
cdr3_nt: TGTGCCTGGAGTGTAGCGGGAGGGCCTTTGGAGACCCAGTACTTC

clone_size: .
d_call: .
j_call: TRBJ1-4
v_call: TRBV11-2
cdr3_aa: CASSQTPGPNEKLFF
cdr3_nt: TGTGCCAGCAGCCAAACACCGGGACCTAATGAAAAACTGTTTTTT

clone_size: .
d_call: .
j_call: TRBJ2-7
v_call: TRBV4-1
cdr3_aa: CASSQVGPSSYEQYF
cdr3_nt: TGCGCCAGCAGCCAAGTGGGGCCGAGCTCCTACGAGCAGTACTTC

clone_size: .
d_call: .
j_call: TRBJ2-3
v_call: TRBV5-6
cdr3_aa: CASSLATSTDTQYF
cdr3_nt: TGTGCCAGCAGCTTGGCCACTAGCACAGATACGCAGTATTTT

clone_size: .
d_call: .
j_call: TRBJ2-7
v_call: TRBV4-1
cdr3_aa: CASRSLQGSYEQYF
cdr3_nt: TGCGCCAGCAGGAGCCTCCAAGGCTCCTACGAGCAGTACTTC

clone_size: .
d_call: .
j_call: TRBJ2-5
v_call: TRBV27
cdr3_aa: CASKVGIQETQYF
cdr3_nt: TGTGCCAGCAAGGTGGGGATCCAAGAGACCCAGTACTTC

clone_size: .
d_call: .
j_call: TRBJ1-4
v_call: TRBV2
cdr3_aa: CASSEGLGIKEKLFF
cdr3_nt: TGTGCCAGCAGTGAAGGTCTAGGGATAAAGGAAAAACTGTTTTTT

clone_size: .
d_call: .
j_call: TRBJ1-1
v_call: TRBV5-4
cdr3_aa: CASSLGGGLTEAFF
cdr3_nt: TGTGCCAGCAGCTTGGGAGGCGGGCTGACTGAAGCTTTCTTT

clone_size: .
d_call: .
j_call: TRBJ2-7
v_call: TRBV28
cdr3_aa: CASSFSSYEQYF
cdr3_nt: TGTGCCAGCAGTTTCAGCTCCTACGAGCAGTACTTC

clone_size: .
d_call: TRBD1
j_call: TRBJ2-7
v_call: TRBV7-9
cdr3_aa: CASSSAGTGFMDEQYF
cdr3_nt: TGTGCCAGCAGCTCGGCCGGGACAGGGTTTATGGACGAGCAGTACTTC

clone_size: once
d_call: .
j_call: TRBJ2-7
v_call: TRBV13
cdr3_aa: CASSLRMDFYEQYF
cdr3_nt: TGTGCCAGCAGCTTAAGGATGGACTTCTACGAGCAGTACTTC

clone_size: .
d_call: TRBD1
j_call: TRBJ2-5
v_call: TRBV7-8
cdr3_aa: CASSLEGQGQETQYF
cdr3_nt: TGTGCCAGCAGCTTAGAAGGACAGGGCCAAGAGACCCAGTACTTC

clone_size: .
d_call: .
j_call: TRBJ1-1
v_call: TRBV25-1
cdr3_aa: CASTYGGLEAFF
cdr3_nt: TGTGCCAGCACATACGGGGGGCTTGAAGCTTTCTTT

clone_size: .
d_call: .
j_call: TRBJ1-1
v_call: TRBV6-5
cdr3_aa: CASSSLSPEAFF
cdr3_nt: TGTGCCAGCAGTTCTTTATCCCCTGAAGCTTTCTTT

clone_size: .
d_call: .
j_call: TRBJ2-7
v_call: TRBV29-1
cdr3_aa: CSVEVGDYLSYEQYF
cdr3_nt: TGCAGCGTTGAAGTAGGAGACTACCTTTCCTACGAGCAGTACTTC

clone_size: .
d_call: .
j_call: TRBJ1-2
v_call: TRBV19
cdr3_aa: CASSIRFGEDTF
cdr3_nt: TGTGCCAGTAGTATAAGGTTCGGAGAGGACACCTTC

clone_size: .
d_call: .
j_call: TRBJ2-6
v_call: TRBV6-5
cdr3_aa: CASSYQGYGANVLTF
cdr3_nt: TGTGCCAGCAGTTACCAGGGTTACGGGGCCAACGTCCTGACTTTC

clone_size: once
d_call: .
j_call: TRBJ2-7
v_call: TRBV27
cdr3_aa: CASSLTGRAYEQYF
cdr3_nt: TGTGCCAGCAGTTTGACGGGACGGGCCTACGAGCAGTACTTC

clone_size: .
d_call: .
j_call: TRBJ2-2
v_call: TRBV7-6
cdr3_aa: CASSLDPGVVSINTGELFF
cdr3_nt: TGTGCCAGCAGCTTAGACCCGGGCGTAGTCTCGATTAACACCGGGGAGCTGTTTTTT

clone_size: .
d_call: .
j_call: TRBJ1-5
v_call: TRBV6-5
cdr3_aa: CASSSGFSNQPQHF
cdr3_nt: TGTGCCAGCAGTTCAGGGTTTAGCAATCAGCCCCAGCATTTT